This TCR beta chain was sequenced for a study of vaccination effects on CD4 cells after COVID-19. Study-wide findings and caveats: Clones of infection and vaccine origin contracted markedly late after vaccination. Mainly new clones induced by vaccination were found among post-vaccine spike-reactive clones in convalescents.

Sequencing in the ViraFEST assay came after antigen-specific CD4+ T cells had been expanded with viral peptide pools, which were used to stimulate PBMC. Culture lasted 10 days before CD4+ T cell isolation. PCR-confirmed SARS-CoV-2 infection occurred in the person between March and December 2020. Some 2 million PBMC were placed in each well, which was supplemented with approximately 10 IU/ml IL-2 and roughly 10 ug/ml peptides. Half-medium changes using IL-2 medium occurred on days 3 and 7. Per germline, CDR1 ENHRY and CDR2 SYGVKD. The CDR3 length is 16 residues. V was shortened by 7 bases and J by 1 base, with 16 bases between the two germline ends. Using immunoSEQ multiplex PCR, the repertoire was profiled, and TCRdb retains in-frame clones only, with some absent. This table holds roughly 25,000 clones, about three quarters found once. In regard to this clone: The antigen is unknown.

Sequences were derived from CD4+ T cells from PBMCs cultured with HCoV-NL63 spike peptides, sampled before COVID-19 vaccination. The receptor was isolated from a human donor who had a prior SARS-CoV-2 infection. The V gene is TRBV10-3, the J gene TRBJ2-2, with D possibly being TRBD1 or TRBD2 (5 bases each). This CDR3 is CAITRGEGRNTGELFF. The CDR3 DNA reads TGTGCCATCACCCGCGGTGAGGGGAGGAACACCGGGGAGCTGTTTTTT.